The sequence of this T cell receptor beta chain was determined in a study of CD8 T cells in Susac syndrome. Reverse transcription of roughly 0.5 to 1 ug RNA was performed with random hexamers. TCRdb recomputed calls from the immunoSEQ multiplex PCR reads with MiXCR, one row per CDR3 protein. Of 250,000 to 300,000 distinct CDR3 sequences listed, around 91% are singletons. The CDR3 runs 15 residues. From germline, CDR1 is SNHLY and CDR2 FYNNEI. Trimming cost V 6 bases and J 1 base; bases outside gene matches: 6. The TCR sequence derives from a human donor with multiple sclerosis. V usage is TRBV2 and J usage is TRBJ2-5, with 9 positions matching TRBD2. The sample consisted of CD8+ T cells from PBMCs. The CDR3 sequence: CASSGGGLAQETQYF. CDR3 bases: TGTGCCAGCAGCGGAGGGGGACTAGCCCAAGAGACCCAGTACTTC.